Reported below is one TCR beta chain. Its specificity is unknown. The record originates from a study of human T cells and chemical hapten exposure. A single record per CDR3 protein comes from TCRdb applying MiXCR to the RACE reads. The table shows about 120,000 distinct CDR3 sequences, with about 11% occurring only once. Trimming removed 2 bases from V and 6 bases from J; junction bases left unmatched: 6. The CDR3 extends over 14 amino acids. The germline V gene encodes CDR1 DFQATT and CDR2 SNEGSKA (reference sequence). Study-wide points: The number of TCRs over 1 in 1000 frequency stayed unchanged after DPC.

The time point is: patch test 3, about 24 weeks after DPC sensitization. Treatment given: therapeutic diphenylcyclopropenone sensitization with weekly scalp DPC. The gene calls are TRBV20-1 and TRBJ2-3; 9 bases map to TRBD2. The specimen comprised whole blood, sampled in connection with sensitization to the hapten diphenylcyclopropenone (DPC). This TCR derives from a woman aged 50 to 65 with alopecia areata. Some clones in this sample may be carry-over from other donors' samples. Written as DNA, the CDR3 is TGCAGTGCTAGAAGAGCGGGGGGCCATGATACGCAGTATTTT. Translating gives CSARRAGGHDTQYF.